This TCR beta chain was observed in a study of blood T cell repertoires in COVID-19. With V trimmed by 6 bases and J by 9 bases, 7 bases remained unmatched. CDR3 length: 13 residues. The germline V gene has CDR1 MNHEY and CDR2 SVGEGT. Libraries were prepared by immunoSEQ multiplex PCR; TCRdb keeps only in-frame clonotypes and omits some of them. The data show more than 150,000 clones, 70% to 90% seen once. The chain links TRBV6-2 or TRBV6-3 to TRBJ1-2, with TRBD1 matching 10 bases. What was sequenced was peripheral blood. This TCR was sampled from a middle-aged man with active or convalescent COVID-19. The CDR3 DNA is TGTGCCAGCAGCGGACAGGGGGGTTTTCGCTACACCTTC. It specifies CASSGQGGFRYTF.